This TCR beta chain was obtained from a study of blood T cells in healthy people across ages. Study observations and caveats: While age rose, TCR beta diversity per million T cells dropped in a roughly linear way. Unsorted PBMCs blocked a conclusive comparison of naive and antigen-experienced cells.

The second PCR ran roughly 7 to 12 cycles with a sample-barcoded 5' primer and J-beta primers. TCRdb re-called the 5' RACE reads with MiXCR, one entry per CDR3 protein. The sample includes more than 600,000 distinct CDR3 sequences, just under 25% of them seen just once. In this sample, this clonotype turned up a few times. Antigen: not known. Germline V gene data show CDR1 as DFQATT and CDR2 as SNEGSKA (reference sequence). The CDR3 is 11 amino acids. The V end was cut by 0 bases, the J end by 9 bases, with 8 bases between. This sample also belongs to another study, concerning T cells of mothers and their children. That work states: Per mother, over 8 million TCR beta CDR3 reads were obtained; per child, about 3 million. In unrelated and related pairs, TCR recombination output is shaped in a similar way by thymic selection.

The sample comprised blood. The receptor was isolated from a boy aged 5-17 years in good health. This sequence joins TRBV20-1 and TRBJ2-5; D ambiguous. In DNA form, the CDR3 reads TGCAGTGCTAGAGAACATATGGCCCAGTACTTC. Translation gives CSAREHMAQYF.